These 17 T cell receptor beta chains came from one sample sequenced in a study of T-cell memory formation after mild COVID-19. TCRdb recomputed calls from the 5' RACE reads with MiXCR, one row per CDR3 protein. Found here are more than 350,000 distinct CDR3 sequences, 16% of them singletons; the top ten hold around a fifth. Input material: PBMCs or a T cell subset sorted from them (not recorded which). The receptors stem from a man younger than 35 who had mild COVID-19 (a few samples of this study predate the infection). Cell type and time point are not known.

The chain carries TRBV20-1 and TRBJ1-5; 10 positions match TRBD1. Losses at the gene ends were 7 bases for V and 4 bases for J; bases not matched to a gene: 13. The CDR3 consists of 16 residues. Looked up from germline, CDR1 is DFQATT and CDR2 is SNEGSKA (reference sequence). In DNA form, the CDR3 reads TGCAGTGTTCAGGACAGGGGGAATCAGAGGAATCAGCCCCAGCATTTT. It yields the protein CSVQDRGNQRNQPQHF.

The chain uses TRBV4-3 and TRBJ2-2; 8 bases are shared with TRBD1. The CDR3 sequence is 17 residues long. V lost 5 bases to trimming and J lost 3 bases; unmatched junction nucleotides: 11. Germline CDR1 and CDR2: LGHNA and YSLEER. CDR3 DNA: TGCGCCAGCAGCTATCCCCGGGACAGGACTGACACCGGGGAGCTGTTTTTT. It specifies CASSYPRDRTDTGELFF.

This clonotype was seen a handful of times. This chain connects TRBV7-8 to TRBJ2-1, with 8 bases identical to TRBD2. The trim removed 11 bases at V and 4 bases at J, leaving 13 bases unmatched. Germline-derived CDR1 and CDR2 are SGHVS and FQNEAQ. The CDR3 covers 15 residues. CDR3 in amino acids: CAVVGPGLGYNEQFF. The CDR3 DNA sequence: TGTGCCGTAGTAGGACCGGGACTAGGATACAATGAGCAGTTCTTC.

The CDR3: CASSLARGGYTF. In DNA form, the CDR3 reads TGTGCCAGCAGCTTAGCAAGGGGGGGCTACACCTTC. The V call is TRBV7-2, the J call TRBJ1-2; D is perhaps TRBD1 (6 bases). The V gene's germline CDR1 is SGHTA and CDR2 FQGNSA. The CDR3 has 12 amino acids. V was clipped by 0 bases and J by 8 bases, with 7 bases between them.

The chain recombines TRBV7-2 with TRBJ1-1, with D perhaps matching TRBD1 (6 bases). Looked up from germline, CDR1 is SGHTA and CDR2 is FQGNSA. The CDR3 covers 15 residues. V was trimmed by 5 bases and J by 0 bases, leaving 13 bases between them. DNA for the CDR3: TGTGCCAGCAGCGTCCAGGGGACTATGAACACTGAAGCTTTCTTT. As protein: CASSVQGTMNTEAFF.

This clonotype was found many times. V gene TRBV7-7 combines with J gene TRBJ2-2; D might be TRBD2 (5 bases). V was trimmed by 11 bases and J by 3 bases, leaving 7 bases between them. The CDR3 extends over 11 amino acids. CDR1 SSHAT and CDR2 FNYEAQ come from the germline V gene (reference sequence). The DNA for the CDR3 is TGTGCCTCGGGATACACCGGGGAGCTGTTTTTT. Amino acids: CASGYTGELFF.

In this sample, this clonotype turned up many times. This rearrangement joins TRBV4-2 to TRBJ2-2; no clear D gene. Deletions cut 4 bases from V and 0 bases from J, with 9 bases between. This CDR3 region has 15 residues. Germline V lookup: CDR1 LGHNA, CDR2 YNFKEQ. The CDR3: CASSLRHTNTGELFF. The DNA of the CDR3 is TGTGCCAGCAGCCTTCGACACACGAACACCGGGGAGCTGTTTTTT.

This clonotype was picked up a small number of times. The rearrangement links TRBV7-9 to TRBJ2-7; D unresolved. This CDR3 has 12 amino acids. The V gene lost 5 bases and the J gene lost 2 bases, with 7 bases spanning the gap. The germline CDR1 and CDR2 sequences are SEHNR and FQNEAQ (reference sequence). CDR3 DNA sequence: TGTGCCAGCAGCGTAGTACCCTACGAGCAGTACGTC. Protein sequence: CASSVVPYEQYV.

The V call is TRBV18, the J call TRBJ2-5, with D perhaps being TRBD1 or TRBD2 (5 bases each). CDR3 length equals 14 residues. From germline, CDR1 is KGHSH and CDR2 LQKENI. The V gene lost 2 bases and the J gene lost 1 base, with 8 bases spanning the gap. This CDR3 reads CASSPAGSQETQYF. DNA of the CDR3: TGTGCCAGCTCACCAGCAGGGAGCCAAGAGACCCAGTACTTC.

There are many counts of this clonotype. The gene calls are TRBV29-1 and TRBJ1-1; unclear D gene. Germline V gives CDR1 SQVTM, CDR2 ANQGSEA. This CDR3 has 13 residues. V was cut by 2 bases and J by 1 base, with 8 bases left in between. CDR3: CSVEKPENTEAFF. The CDR3 DNA reads TGCAGCGTTGAAAAACCGGAGAACACTGAAGCTTTCTTT.

The V and J genes are TRBV28 and TRBJ2-7, with a tentative D call TRBD2 (6 bases). This CDR3 is 17 amino acids long. In germline, CDR1 is MDHEN, CDR2 SYDVKM. V was pared by 5 bases and J by 1 base, with 21 bases between. The CDR3 region has the DNA TGTGCCAGCAGTCCCGGTGGAGCGGGCATCAGGTCCTACGAGCAGTACGTC. Its translation: CASSPGGAGIRSYEQYV.

This sequence joins TRBV5-1 and TRBJ2-5, with 7 bases that match TRBD1. The CDR3 has 15 amino acids. Germline-derived CDR1 and CDR2 are SGHRS and YFSETQ. Germline trimming cut 4 bases from V and 6 bases from J; bases unmatched to any gene: 12. CDR3 DNA: TGCGCCAGCAGCCCAGGGACAGCGCCTGAGAAGACCCAGTACTTC. As protein: CASSPGTAPEKTQYF. The entire variable domain, with the rest obtained from reference TRBV5-1 and TRBJ2-5, is as follows: KAGVTQTPRYLIKTRGQQVTLSCSPISGHRSVSWYQQTPGQGLQFLFEYFSETQRNKGNFPGRFSGRQFSNSRSEMNVSTLELGDSALYLCASSPGTAPEKTQYFGPGTRLLVL.

V gene TRBV5-4 combines with J gene TRBJ1-2; D remains ambiguous. This CDR3 comprises 13 residues. V was trimmed by 0 bases and J by 2 bases, leaving 5 bases between them. Germline V CDR1 and CDR2: SGHNT, YYREEE (reference sequence). CDR3 region: CASSLVQNYGYTF. In DNA, the CDR3 is TGTGCCAGCAGCTTGGTCCAGAACTATGGCTACACCTTC.

This clonotype was seen at least ten times. V usage is TRBV18 and J usage is TRBJ2-3, with 7 bases matching TRBD1. The CDR3 has 16 amino acids. V was pared by 4 bases and J by 1 base, with 8 bases of the junction left unmatched. CDR1 and CDR2 (germline): KGHSH, LQKENI. The CDR3 DNA sequence: TGTGCCAGCTCACAAGAAATTCAGGGGGGCACAGATACGCAGTATTTT. Translation gives CASSQEIQGGTDTQYF.

J is TRBJ2-2 and V is TRBV5-4; a possible D gene is TRBD2 (5 bases). Germline CDR1 is SGHNT and CDR2 is YYREEE (reference sequence). Trimming cost V 2 bases and J 9 bases, with 11 bases left between them. CDR3 size: 13 residues. Here the CDR3 reads CASSFEGIRELFF. For the CDR3, the DNA is TGTGCCAGCAGCTTTGAGGGAATTCGGGAGCTGTTTTTT.

This clonotype came up many times. J is TRBJ2-2 and V is TRBV2; the match to TRBD2 covers 10 bases. This CDR3 contains 14 residues. The germline CDR1 and CDR2 sequences are SNHLY and FYNNEI. Unmatched junction bases numbered 3, after V lost 6 bases and J lost 5 bases. The CDR3: CASSILAGTGELFF. CDR3 sequence (DNA): TGTGCCAGCAGCATACTAGCGGGGACCGGGGAGCTGTTTTTT.

The chain couples TRBV20-1 to TRBJ2-7; D may be TRBD2 (6 bases). CDR1 is DFQATT and CDR2 is SNEGSKA in the germline V gene (reference sequence). V was pared by 6 bases and J by 1 base, with 13 bases between. The CDR3 contains 13 residues. CDR3 amino acids: CSAPGGNSYEQYV. The CDR3, as DNA: TGCAGTGCCCCCGGAGGGAATTCCTACGAGCAGTACGTC.